This T cell receptor (beta chain) comes out of a study of regulatory T cells in long-lasting Graves disease. As for time point: persistent/refractory GD, antithyroid drugs over 5 years with positive TRAb. Making the TCR library involved RNA that had been extracted from PBMCs. The patients were drawn from one endocrinology department in Xi'an, China. CDR3-region Arm-PCR and iRepertoire HTBI primers produced the TCR beta libraries. As originally analysed: Samples collectively showed 62 TRBV and approximately 13 TRBJ segments. TCRdb passed the multiplex PCR reads through MiXCR, listing each CDR3 protein once. Clone size and V and J calls follow TCRdb, not the original study. The data show hundreds of thousands of distinct CDR3 sequences, approximately 21% seen once. This clonotype has ten or more counts. Its antigen remains unknown. There are 14 residues in the CDR3. Germline loops: CDR1 SGHAT, CDR2 FQNNGV. V was trimmed by 5 bases and J by 9 bases, leaving 19 bases between them.

Study-wide points: Thyroid tissue went unexamined; only peripheral blood was analyzed. TRBV28 was favored in persistent disease, as were TRBJ1-2 and TRBJ2-5.

This sequence originates from a female donor with Graves disease. The specimen was peripheral blood mononuclear cells (PBMCs), collected when the disease was refractory, from a patient treated with antithyroid drugs. The V and J genes are TRBV11-2 and TRBJ2-5; D gene uncertain. This chain's CDR3 is CASSPPLRAGPQYF. CDR3 sequence (DNA): TGTGCCAGCAGCCCACCCTTAAGGGCCGGACCCCAGTACTTC.